The rows below give T cell receptor beta chains drawn from one sample of a study of a mutant IDH1 vaccine in newly diagnosed glioma. Sequencing was performed with immunoSEQ multiplex PCR; in TCRdb, only in-frame clones are kept and a portion is missing. The sample contains over 40,000 clones, under 80% of which appear only once. These receptors lack a known antigen. Sample: PBMCs, taken from a glioma patient whose treatment included an IDH1 peptide vaccine. The receptors come from a middle-aged woman with glioma. Some clones in this sample may be carry-over from other donors' samples. The CDR3 runs from the conserved cysteine through the conserved F or W. The order of the fields is V gene, clone size, D gene, J gene, CDR3 DNA, CDR3 protein. A D gene is named only where the DNA matches it firmly. Clone size is given for some rows only: seen once, a few or many times, or a class if the clone is expanded.

TRBV9,-,-,TRBJ1-2,TGTGCCAGCAGCGTACAGATCTCGACCCAAGCGGGAGGCTACACCTTC,CASSVQISTQAGGYTF
TRBV7-9,-,-,TRBJ2-2,TGTGCCACCTCCGGAGCAGGAGACCTCGGGGAGCTGTTTTTT,CATSGAGDLGELFF
TRBV7-8,-,TRBD1,TRBJ1-2,TGTGCCAGCAGCCCCCCGGCCTACAGGGGCCCTGAAGGCTACACCTTC,CASSPPAYRGPEGYTF
TRBV7-2,few,-,TRBJ1-1,TGTGCCAGCAGTCTCAGCGGAGGTTTAGGGGGCACTGAAGCTTTCTTT,CASSLSGGLGGTEAFF
TRBV29-1,-,-,TRBJ1-4,TGCAGCGTCACCAGTCTCTCCTCCGGTGAAAAACTGTTTTTT,CSVTSLSSGEKLFF
TRBV2,-,-,TRBJ2-3,TGTGCCAGCAGTGAACTACGGCTAGATACGCAGTATTTT,CASSELRLDTQYF
TRBV6-6,-,-,TRBJ2-7,TGTGCCAGCAGTTACTCAAGCAGCTACGAGCAGTACTTC,CASSYSSSYEQYF
TRBV6-1,-,TRBD1,TRBJ1-5,TGTGCCAGCAGTGCTACCCGGGACAGAAATCAGCCCCAGCATTTT,CASSATRDRNQPQHF
TRBV6-1,-,TRBD1,TRBJ1-1,TGTGCCAGCAGTGGCGTACAGGGGTGGGAAGCTTTCTTT,CASSGVQGWEAFF
TRBV5-4,-,TRBD1,TRBJ2-1,TGTGCCAGCAGCTTGAGGACAGGCTACAATGAGCAGTTCTTC,CASSLRTGYNEQFF
TRBV19,-,-,TRBJ1-4,TGTGCCAGTAGCCCCCCGGCCCACCAGGAAAAACTGTTTTTT,CASSPPAHQEKLFF
TRBV9,few,TRBD2,TRBJ2-1,TGTGCCAGCAGCGTAGAGGCGGGAGGGCCGGCGCGTGAGCAGTTCTTC,CASSVEAGGPAREQFF
TRBV4-1,-,-,TRBJ2-5,TGCGCCAGCAGCCCTTCGAGAGAAGAGACCCAGTACTTC,CASSPSREETQYF
TRBV11-2,-,-,TRBJ2-7,TGTGCCAGCAGCTTAGCCGTTACCGAGCAGTACTTC,CASSLAVTEQYF
TRBV5-6,-,-,TRBJ2-1,TGTGCCAGCAGCCCGGGGGCCTCCTACAATGAGCAGTTCTTC,CASSPGASYNEQFF
TRBV27,-,TRBD1,TRBJ2-7,TGTGCCAGCAGTCTAAGGACAGGGTCTCGGCCCAGAGATGCCGAGCAGTACTTC,CASSLRTGSRPRDAEQYF
TRBV25-1,once,-,TRBJ2-1,TGTGCCAGCAGCCAGACTAGTTTCAACAATGAGCAGTTCTTC,CASSQTSFNNEQFF
TRBV7-2,-,-,TRBJ1-4,TGTGCCAGCAGCTCGACCCCCCTGAAAGCGGGGTCGGGAACCCTAGGGATGTTTTTT,CASSSTPLKAGSGTLGMFF
TRBV4-3,-,-,TRBJ1-1,TGCGCCAGCAGCCAGACATGGACCGGTCTGAACACTGAAGCTTTCTTT,CASSQTWTGLNTEAFF
TRBV2,-,-,TRBJ2-7,TGTGCCAGCATGGTTTCGGAGCAGTACTTC,CASMVSEQYF
TRBV4-3,-,-,TRBJ1-1,TGCGCCAGCAGCCAAGATAGCGGGGCTTACACTGAAGCTTTCTTT,CASSQDSGAYTEAFF
TRBV11-2,-,TRBD1,TRBJ1-1,TGTGCCAGCAGCACCGACAGGGTCTCTTTTAGGCATGAAGCTTTCTTT,CASSTDRVSFRHEAFF
TRBV29-1,-,-,TRBJ2-3,TGCAGCAGTTCCGGGGTCCGGAGGGATACGCAGTATTTT,CSSSGVRRDTQYF
TRBV30,-,-,TRBJ1-6,TGTGCCTGGAGGCCCTCCTCCTATAATTCACCCCTCCACTTT,CAWRPSSYNSPLHF
TRBV2,-,-,TRBJ2-7,TGTGCCAGCAGTTCTGACAGGGCGGGGAACCACGAGCAGTACTTC,CASSSDRAGNHEQYF
TRBV7-2,-,-,TRBJ2-1,TGTGCCAGCAGGACGCTGTCATCCAATGAGCAGTTCTTC,CASRTLSSNEQFF
TRBV20-1,-,TRBD2,TRBJ2-5,TGCAGTGCAAGACTAGCGGAGACCCAGTACTTC,CSARLAETQYF
TRBV4-3,-,-,TRBJ2-7,TGCGCCAGCAGCCCAGGATACCCGCACTACGAGCAGTACTTC,CASSPGYPHYEQYF
TRBV7-2,-,TRBD2,TRBJ2-3,TGTGCCAGCAGCCCAGACCCTCGGGGGGTCTCAGATACGCAGTATTTT,CASSPDPRGVSDTQYF
TRBV7-2,-,-,TRBJ1-1,TGTGCCAGCAGCCCTCGACAGGCTATGAAGGCTTTCTTT,CASSPRQAMKAFF
TRBV16,once,TRBD1,TRBJ1-1,TGTGCCAGCAGCCCTAGGACAGGGGGCGCGGGGAACACTGAAGCTTTCTTT,CASSPRTGGAGNTEAFF
TRBV11-2,-,-,TRBJ2-3,TGTGCCAGCAGCCAAACACACGGGATACTAGATACGCAGTATTTT,CASSQTHGILDTQYF
TRBV5-8,-,TRBD1,TRBJ1-3,TGTGCCAGCAGCCCTCGCCGGGACAGGGTCCCCTGGGGCTCTGGAAACACCATATATTTT,CASSPRRDRVPWGSGNTIYF
TRBV10-3,-,TRBD1,TRBJ1-5,TGTGCCATAGGGGCAGGGGGTCCTCAGCCCCAGCATTTT,CAIGAGGPQPQHF
TRBV14,-,-,TRBJ1-4,TGTGCCTCGAGGAGCAGGGCTAATGAAAAACTGTTTTTT,CASRSRANEKLFF
TRBV18,-,-,TRBJ1-5,TGTGCCAGCTCACCCCAGATGCCGACAAGCAATCAGCCCCAGCATTTT,CASSPQMPTSNQPQHF
TRBV27,-,TRBD1,TRBJ2-7,TGTGCCAGTAGGACAGGCTACGAGCAGTACTTC,CASRTGYEQYF
TRBV6-9,-,-,TRBJ1-1,TGTGCCAGCAGTCCCGGGGACATGAACACTGAAGCTTTCTTT,CASSPGDMNTEAFF
TRBV20-1,-,-,TRBJ2-1,TGCAGTGCTAGAGACACTCATGAGCAGTTCTTC,CSARDTHEQFF
TRBV27,-,-,TRBJ2-1,TGTGCCAGCACTTTGTACAATGAGCAGTTCTTC,CASTLYNEQFF